This TCR beta chain was retrieved from a study of blood T cell repertoires in COVID-19. Study-level background: Acute and convalescent COVID-19 samples came from the United States, Italy and Spain.

Only in-frame clones appear in the TCRdb table, and some are missing; sequencing was by immunoSEQ multiplex PCR. The sample includes under 250,000 clones, 85% of them seen just once. Sequences were obtained from peripheral blood. This receptor was identified in a woman in her 70s with COVID-19, enrolled during active disease.

The CDR3 loop reads CASSSNRDTQYF. The CDR3 region has the DNA TGTGCCAGCAGTTCCAACAGGGATACGCAGTATTTT. The chain combines TRBV7-3 with TRBJ2-3; D may be TRBD1 (5 bases). Germline V gene data show CDR1 as SGHTA and CDR2 as FQGTGA. Trimming cost V 6 bases and J 6 bases, with 10 bases left between them. The CDR3 loop spans 12 amino acids. Using reference TRBV7-3 and TRBJ2-3 for the parts outside the CDR3, the full variable domain is GAGVSQTPSNKVTEKGKYVELRCDPISGHTALYWYRQSLGQGPEFLIYFQGTGAADDSGLPNDRFFAVRPEGSVSTLKIQRTERGDSAVYLCASSSNRDTQYFGPGTRLTVL.